These T cell receptor beta chains were read from a single sample in a study of T cell responses to AZD1222 COVID-19 vaccine. Repertoires were generated with immunoSEQ multiplex PCR, while TCRdb's copy carries only in-frame clones and drops some. The sample records tens of thousands of clones, 80% to 85% being singletons. Sequencing was performed on peripheral blood, taken on day 0 of AZD1222 vaccination. These receptors came from an adult in good health. CDR3s leave out the opening cysteine and the closing phenylalanine or tryptophan. Clone size appears in some rows only: once, few, many, or a class for an expanded clone.

TRBV5-4	NA	TRBJ2-1	ASSLDVGGSYNEQF
TRBV7-9	few	TRBJ2-2	ASSFPHTIPNTGELF
TRBV19	NA	TRBJ1-2	ASSINSLGGGDGYT
TRBV18	NA	TRBJ1-1	ASSPLGGPMNTEAF
TRBV29-1	NA	TRBJ2-3	SVASINTQY
TRBV6-6	NA	TRBJ1-5	ASSQQGQSQPQH
TRBV5-1	NA	TRBJ1-1	ASSLPWATEETIEAF
TRBV7-6	NA	TRBJ1-5	ASSLEVGGGSNQPQH
TRBV18	NA	TRBJ2-2	ASLPGLAGNTGELF
TRBV6-1	NA	TRBJ2-5	ASSESSGGTQY
TRBV28	few	TRBJ1-1	ASSLGQGGTEAF
TRBV2	NA	TRBJ1-1	ASSEGWGTEAF
TRBV6-4	NA	TRBJ1-2	ASSPGPNNYGYT
TRBV5-5	few	TRBJ2-3	ASSPQEVETDTQY
TRBV7-9	NA	TRBJ2-3	ASSSLDRSGGEQY
TRBV27	NA	TRBJ1-5	ASSSPLNNQPQH
TRBV11-3	NA	TRBJ2-3	ASSPGTSGRGDTQY
TRBV6-5	NA	TRBJ2-7	ASRAPGQGYEQY
TRBV19	NA	TRBJ1-5	ASNYRGPIPTPQH
TRBV5-6	NA	TRBJ1-5	ASSRGQGASNQPQH
TRBV12-3/TRBV12-4	NA	TRBJ1-1	ASSPTGTTEAF
TRBV5-1	few	TRBJ1-1	ASTGTGGITEAF
TRBV5-1	NA	TRBJ1-2	ASSREGTSYGYT
TRBV13	NA	TRBJ2-1	ASSLGPGYNEQF
TRBV6-2/TRBV6-3	NA	TRBJ1-5	ASSYLGQNNQPQH
TRBV2	NA	TRBJ1-4	ASKREGLRNEKLF
TRBV4-1	NA	TRBJ2-1	ASSPGQGAYEQF